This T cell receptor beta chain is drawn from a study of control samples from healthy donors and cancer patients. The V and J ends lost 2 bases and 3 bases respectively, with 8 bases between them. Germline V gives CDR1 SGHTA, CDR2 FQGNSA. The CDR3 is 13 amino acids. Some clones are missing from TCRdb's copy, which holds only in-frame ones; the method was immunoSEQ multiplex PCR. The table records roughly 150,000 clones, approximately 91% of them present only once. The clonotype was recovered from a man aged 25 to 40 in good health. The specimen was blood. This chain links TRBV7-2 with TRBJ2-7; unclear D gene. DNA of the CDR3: TGTGCCAGCAGCTTATCTTCTTACTACGAGCAGTACTTC. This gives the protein CASSLSSYYEQYF.